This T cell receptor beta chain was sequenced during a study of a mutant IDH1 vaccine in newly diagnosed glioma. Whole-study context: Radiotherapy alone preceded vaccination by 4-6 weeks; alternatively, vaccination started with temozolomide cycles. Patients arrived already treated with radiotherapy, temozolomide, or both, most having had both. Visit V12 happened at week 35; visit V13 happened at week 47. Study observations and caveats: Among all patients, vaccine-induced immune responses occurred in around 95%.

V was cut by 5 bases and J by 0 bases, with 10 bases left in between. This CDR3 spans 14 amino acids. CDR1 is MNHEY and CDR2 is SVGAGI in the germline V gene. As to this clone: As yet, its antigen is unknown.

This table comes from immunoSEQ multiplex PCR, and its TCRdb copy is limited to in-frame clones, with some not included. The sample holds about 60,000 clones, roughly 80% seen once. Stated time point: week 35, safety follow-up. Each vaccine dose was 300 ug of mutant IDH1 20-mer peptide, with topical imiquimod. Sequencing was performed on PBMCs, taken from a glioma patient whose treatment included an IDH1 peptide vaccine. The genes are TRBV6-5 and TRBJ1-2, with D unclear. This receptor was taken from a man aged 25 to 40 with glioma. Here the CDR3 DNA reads TGTGCCAGCAGTCAAGACAAATCTAACTATGGCTACACCTTC. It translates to CASSQDKSNYGYTF.